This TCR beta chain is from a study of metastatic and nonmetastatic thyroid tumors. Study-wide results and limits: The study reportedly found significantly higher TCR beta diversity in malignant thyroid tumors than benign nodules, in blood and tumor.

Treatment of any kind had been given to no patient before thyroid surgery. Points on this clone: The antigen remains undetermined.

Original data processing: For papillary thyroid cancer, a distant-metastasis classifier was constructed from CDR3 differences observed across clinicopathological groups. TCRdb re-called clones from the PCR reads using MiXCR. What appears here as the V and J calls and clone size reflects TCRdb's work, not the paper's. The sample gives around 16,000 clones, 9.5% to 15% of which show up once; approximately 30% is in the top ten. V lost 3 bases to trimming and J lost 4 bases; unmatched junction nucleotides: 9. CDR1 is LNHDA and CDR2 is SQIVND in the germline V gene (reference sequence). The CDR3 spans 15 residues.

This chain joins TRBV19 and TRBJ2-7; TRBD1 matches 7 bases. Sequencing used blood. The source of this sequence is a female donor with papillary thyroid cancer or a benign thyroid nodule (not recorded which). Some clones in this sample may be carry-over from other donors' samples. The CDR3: CASSMSGTVEYEQYF. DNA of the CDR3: TGTGCCAGTAGTATGTCCGGGACAGTAGAATACGAGCAGTACTTC.